These T cell receptor beta chains were read from a single sample in a study of blood T cell repertoires in COVID-19. Method: immunoSEQ multiplex PCR; TCRdb's copy keeps in-frame clones and lacks some. The table lists some 70,000 clones, 75% to 85% of them singletons. The sample consisted of peripheral blood. These receptors came from an older woman with acute or convalescent COVID-19. The CDR3 runs from the conserved cysteine through the conserved F or W. D genes are given only for firm matches. Rows give clone size only sometimes, using once, few, many, or a class for an expanded clone.

clone_size: .
j_call: TRBJ1-2
cdr3_length: 15
d_call: .
v_call: TRBV19
cdr3_aa: CASSIDGSLRRGYTF
cdr3_nt: TGTGCCAGTAGTATAGATGGGAGCCTCAGGCGCGGCTACACCTTC

clone_size: .
j_call: TRBJ1-4
cdr3_length: 15
d_call: TRBD1
v_call: TRBV6-6
cdr3_aa: CASSSLDRGLEKLFF
cdr3_nt: TGTGCCAGCAGTTCCCTCGACAGGGGGCTTGAAAAACTGTTTTTT

clone_size: .
j_call: TRBJ1-2
cdr3_length: 15
d_call: .
v_call: TRBV2
cdr3_aa: CASTNPRGRSYGYTF
cdr3_nt: TGTGCCAGCACCAACCCCAGGGGCCGATCTTATGGCTACACCTTC

clone_size: .
j_call: TRBJ1-1
cdr3_length: 15
d_call: .
v_call: TRBV7-9
cdr3_aa: CASSFPGAGTTEAFF
cdr3_nt: TGTGCCAGCAGCTTCCCGGGCGCGGGGACCACTGAAGCTTTCTTT

clone_size: .
j_call: TRBJ1-1
cdr3_length: 13
d_call: .
v_call: TRBV3-1/TRBV3-2
cdr3_aa: CASSHDSGGEAFF
cdr3_nt: TGTGCCAGCAGCCACGACTCGGGGGGGGAAGCTTTCTTT

clone_size: .
j_call: TRBJ2-1
cdr3_length: 14
d_call: TRBD2
v_call: TRBV7-2
cdr3_aa: CASSPALAGNEQFF
cdr3_nt: TGTGCCAGCAGCCCAGCTCTAGCGGGCAATGAGCAGTTCTTC

clone_size: once
j_call: TRBJ2-3
cdr3_length: 14
d_call: TRBD2
v_call: TRBV27
cdr3_aa: CASSSRGAQDTQYF
cdr3_nt: TGTGCCAGCAGTTCGCGGGGGGCGCAGGATACGCAGTATTTT

clone_size: .
j_call: TRBJ1-2
cdr3_length: 14
d_call: TRBD1
v_call: TRBV6-5
cdr3_aa: CASSWTGANYGYTF
cdr3_nt: TGTGCCAGCAGTTGGACAGGGGCTAACTATGGCTACACCTTC

clone_size: .
j_call: TRBJ2-3
cdr3_length: 15
d_call: .
v_call: TRBV19
cdr3_aa: CASSPRRGPSDTQYF
cdr3_nt: TGTGCCAGTAGTCCCCGGAGGGGGCCTTCAGATACGCAGTATTTT

clone_size: .
j_call: TRBJ1-2
cdr3_length: 11
d_call: .
v_call: TRBV2
cdr3_aa: CASGQNYGYTF
cdr3_nt: TGTGCCAGCGGACAGAACTATGGCTACACCTTC

clone_size: .
j_call: TRBJ1-1
cdr3_length: 12
d_call: .
v_call: TRBV28
cdr3_aa: CASSLQNTEAFF
cdr3_nt: TGTGCCAGCAGTTTACAGAACACTGAAGCTTTCTTT

clone_size: .
j_call: TRBJ2-1
cdr3_length: 17
d_call: TRBD2
v_call: TRBV7-3
cdr3_aa: CASSSLAGGVSYNEQFF
cdr3_nt: TGTGCCAGCAGCTCTCTAGCGGGGGGAGTCTCCTACAATGAGCAGTTCTTC

clone_size: .
j_call: TRBJ1-2
cdr3_length: 16
d_call: .
v_call: TRBV27
cdr3_aa: CASSFLPPEGREGYTF
cdr3_nt: TGTGCCAGCAGTTTTCTACCCCCCGAAGGGAGGGAGGGCTACACCTTC

clone_size: .
j_call: TRBJ1-2
cdr3_length: 13
d_call: .
v_call: TRBV11-1
cdr3_aa: CASSFDRIRGYTF
cdr3_nt: TGTGCCAGCAGCTTCGACAGGATACGGGGCTACACCTTC

clone_size: .
j_call: TRBJ1-6
cdr3_length: 13
d_call: TRBD1
v_call: TRBV2
cdr3_aa: CAIRDRVYSPLHF
cdr3_nt: TGTGCCATCCGGGACAGGGTTTATTCACCCCTCCACTTT